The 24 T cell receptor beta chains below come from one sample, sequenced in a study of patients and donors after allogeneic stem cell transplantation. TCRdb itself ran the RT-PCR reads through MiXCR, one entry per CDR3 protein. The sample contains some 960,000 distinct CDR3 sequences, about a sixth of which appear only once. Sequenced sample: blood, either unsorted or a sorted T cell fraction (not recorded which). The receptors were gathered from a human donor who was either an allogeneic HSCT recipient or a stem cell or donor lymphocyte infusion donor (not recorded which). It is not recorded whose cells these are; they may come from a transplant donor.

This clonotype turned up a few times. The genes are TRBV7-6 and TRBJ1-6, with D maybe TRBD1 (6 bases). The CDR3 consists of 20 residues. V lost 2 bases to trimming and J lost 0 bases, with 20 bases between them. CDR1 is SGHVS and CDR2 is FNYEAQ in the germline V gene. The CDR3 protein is CASSLTSQGPSSSYNSPLHF. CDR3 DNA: TGTGCCAGCAGCTTAACTTCCCAGGGGCCTTCTAGCTCCTATAATTCACCCCTCCACTTT.

This CDR3 is CSARDLGLGSPLHF. CDR3 in DNA: TGCAGTGCTAGAGATCTGGGGTTAGGGTCACCCCTCCACTTT. This chain joins TRBV20-1 and TRBJ1-6; no definite D call. From germline, CDR1 is DFQATT and CDR2 SNEGSKA (reference sequence). CDR3 length: 14 amino acids. Between the trimmed V and J ends, which lost 0 bases and 10 bases, there was a span of 13 bases.

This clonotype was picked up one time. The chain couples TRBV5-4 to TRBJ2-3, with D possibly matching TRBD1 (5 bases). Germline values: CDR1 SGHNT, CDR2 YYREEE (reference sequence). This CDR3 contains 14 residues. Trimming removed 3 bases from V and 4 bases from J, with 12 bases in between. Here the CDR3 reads CASSWGNGSDTQYF. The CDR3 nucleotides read TGTGCCAGCAGCTGGGGCAACGGTTCAGATACGCAGTATTTT.

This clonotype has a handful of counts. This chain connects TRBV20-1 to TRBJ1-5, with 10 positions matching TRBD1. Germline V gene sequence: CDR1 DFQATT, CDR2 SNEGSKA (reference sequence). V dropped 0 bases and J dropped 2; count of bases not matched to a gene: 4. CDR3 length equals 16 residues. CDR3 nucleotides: TGCAGTGCTAGAGACCCCGGGACAGGGGGCAATCAGCCCCAGCATTTT. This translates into CSARDPGTGGNQPQHF.

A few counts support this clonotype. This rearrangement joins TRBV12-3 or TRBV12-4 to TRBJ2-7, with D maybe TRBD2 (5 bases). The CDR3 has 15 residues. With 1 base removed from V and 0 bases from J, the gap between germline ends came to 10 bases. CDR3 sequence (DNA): TGTGCCAGCAGTTTAGGCGGGCCGCTCTCCTACGAGCAGTACTTC. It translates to CASSLGGPLSYEQYF.

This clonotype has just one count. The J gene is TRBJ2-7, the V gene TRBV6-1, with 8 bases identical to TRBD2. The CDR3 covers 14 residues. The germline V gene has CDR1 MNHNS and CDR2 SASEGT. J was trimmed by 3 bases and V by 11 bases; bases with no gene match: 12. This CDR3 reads CAATRGGPRYEQYF. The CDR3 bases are TGTGCCGCCACCCGGGGGGGGCCCCGCTACGAGCAGTACTTC.

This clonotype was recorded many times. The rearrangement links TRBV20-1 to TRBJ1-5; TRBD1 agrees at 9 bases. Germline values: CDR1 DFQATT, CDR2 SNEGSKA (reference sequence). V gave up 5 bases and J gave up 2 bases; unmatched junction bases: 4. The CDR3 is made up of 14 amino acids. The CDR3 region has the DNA TGCAGTGCTTCGGACAGGGGCGGCAATCAGCCCCAGCATTTT. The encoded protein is CSASDRGGNQPQHF.

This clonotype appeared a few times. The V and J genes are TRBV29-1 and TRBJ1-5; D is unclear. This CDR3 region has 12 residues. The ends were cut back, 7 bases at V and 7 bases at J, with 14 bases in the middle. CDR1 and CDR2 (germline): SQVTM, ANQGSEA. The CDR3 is CSAMTPNQPQHF. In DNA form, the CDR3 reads TGCAGCGCCATGACCCCGAACCAGCCCCAGCATTTT.

The CDR3 sequence is CASSETGARGGYTF. CDR3 coding DNA: TGTGCCAGCAGTGAAACGGGGGCGCGAGGTGGCTACACCTTC. J is TRBJ1-2 and V is TRBV2; D might be TRBD1 (6 bases). Germline V gives CDR1 SNHLY, CDR2 FYNNEI. Trimming took 2 bases from V and 7 from J, leaving 14 bases between them. The CDR3 loop spans 14 amino acids.

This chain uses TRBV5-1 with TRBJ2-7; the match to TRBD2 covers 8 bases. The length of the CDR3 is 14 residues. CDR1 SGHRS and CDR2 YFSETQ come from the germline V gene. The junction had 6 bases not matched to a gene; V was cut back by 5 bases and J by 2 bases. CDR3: CASRWVAGTYEQYF. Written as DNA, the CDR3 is TGCGCCAGCAGGTGGGTAGCGGGGACCTACGAGCAGTACTTC.

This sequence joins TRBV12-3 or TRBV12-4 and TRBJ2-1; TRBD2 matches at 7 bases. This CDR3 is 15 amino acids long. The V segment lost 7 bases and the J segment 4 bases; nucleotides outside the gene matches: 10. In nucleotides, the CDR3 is TGTGCCAGCATCGGCGGCGGGAGTGGGTACAATGAGCAGTTCTTC. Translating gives CASIGGGSGYNEQFF.

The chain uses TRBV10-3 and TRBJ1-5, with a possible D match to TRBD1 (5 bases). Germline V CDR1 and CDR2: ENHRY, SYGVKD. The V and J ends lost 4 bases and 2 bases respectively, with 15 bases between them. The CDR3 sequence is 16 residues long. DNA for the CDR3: TGTGCCATCAGTGTTCAGGGCCGCGGAGGCAATCAGCCCCAGCATTTT. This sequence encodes CAISVQGRGGNQPQHF.

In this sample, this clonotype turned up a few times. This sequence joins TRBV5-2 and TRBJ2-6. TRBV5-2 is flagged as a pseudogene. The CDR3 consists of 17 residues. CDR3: CASSYDGDESGANVLTF. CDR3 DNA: TGTGCCAGCAGTTATGACGGGGATGAGTCTGGGGCCAACGTCCTGACTTTC.

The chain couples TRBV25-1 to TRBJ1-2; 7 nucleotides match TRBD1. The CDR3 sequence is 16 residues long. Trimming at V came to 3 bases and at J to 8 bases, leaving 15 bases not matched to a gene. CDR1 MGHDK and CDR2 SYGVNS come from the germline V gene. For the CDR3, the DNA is TGTGCCAGCAGTGAGGCCCCATGGCAGGGGGTAGGGGGCTACACCTTC. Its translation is CASSEAPWQGVGGYTF.

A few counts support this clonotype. CDR3 loop: CASSQGTDRGLNEKLFF. CDR3 bases: TGCGCCAGCAGCCAAGGGACAGACAGAGGGTTAAATGAAAAACTGTTTTTT. V usage is TRBV4-3 and J usage is TRBJ1-4, with D tentatively TRBD1 (6 bases). The CDR3 contains 17 residues. Trimming cost V 1 base and J 5 bases, with 17 bases left between them. CDR1 and CDR2 from the germline V gene are LGHNA and YSLEER.

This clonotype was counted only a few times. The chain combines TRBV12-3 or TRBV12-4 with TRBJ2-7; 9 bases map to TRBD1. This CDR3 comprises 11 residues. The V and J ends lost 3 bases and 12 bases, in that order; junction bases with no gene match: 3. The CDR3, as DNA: TGTGCCAGCAGTTTTAGGGGACAGGGGTACTTC. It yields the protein CASSFRGQGYF.

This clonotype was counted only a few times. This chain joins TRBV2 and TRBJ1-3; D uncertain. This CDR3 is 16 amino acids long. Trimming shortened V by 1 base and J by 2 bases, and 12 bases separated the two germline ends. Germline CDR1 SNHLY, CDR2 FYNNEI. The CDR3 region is CASSEEKGLTGNTIYF. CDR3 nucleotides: TGTGCCAGCAGTGAAGAAAAGGGATTAACTGGAAACACCATATATTTT.

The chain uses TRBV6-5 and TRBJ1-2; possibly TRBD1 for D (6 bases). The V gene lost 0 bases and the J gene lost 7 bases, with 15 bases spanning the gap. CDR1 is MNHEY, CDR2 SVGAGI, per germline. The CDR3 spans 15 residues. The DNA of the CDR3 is TGTGCCAGCAGTTACTCGGGGGGGGGCGCCAGTGGCTACACCTTC. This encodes CASSYSGGGASGYTF.

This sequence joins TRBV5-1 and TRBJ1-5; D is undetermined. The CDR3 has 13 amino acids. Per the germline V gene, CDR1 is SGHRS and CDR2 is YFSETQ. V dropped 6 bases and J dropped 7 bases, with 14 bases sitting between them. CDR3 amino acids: CASNPSKGQPQHF. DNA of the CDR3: TGCGCCAGCAACCCGTCCAAGGGCCAGCCCCAGCATTTT.

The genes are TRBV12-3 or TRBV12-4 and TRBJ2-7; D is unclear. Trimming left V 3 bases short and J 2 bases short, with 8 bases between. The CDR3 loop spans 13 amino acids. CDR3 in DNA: TGTGCCAGCAGTTTCCCCATGACCTACGAGCAGTACTTC. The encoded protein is CASSFPMTYEQYF.

The CDR3 region has the DNA TGCGCCAGCAGGGATCTAGCCAAAAACATTCAGTACTTC. It yields the protein CASRDLAKNIQYF. The gene calls are TRBV5-1 and TRBJ2-4; D not resolved. Germline lookup yields CDR1 SGHRS and CDR2 YFSETQ. Trimming pared 5 bases from V and 0 bases from J, leaving 6 bases between. The CDR3 is made up of 13 amino acids.

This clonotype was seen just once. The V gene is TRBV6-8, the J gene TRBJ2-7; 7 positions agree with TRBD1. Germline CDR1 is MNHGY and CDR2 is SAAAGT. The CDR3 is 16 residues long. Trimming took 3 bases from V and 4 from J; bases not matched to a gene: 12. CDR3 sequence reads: CASSYNVRGKSYEQYF. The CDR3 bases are TGTGCCAGCAGTTATAACGTCAGGGGGAAATCTTACGAGCAGTACTTC.

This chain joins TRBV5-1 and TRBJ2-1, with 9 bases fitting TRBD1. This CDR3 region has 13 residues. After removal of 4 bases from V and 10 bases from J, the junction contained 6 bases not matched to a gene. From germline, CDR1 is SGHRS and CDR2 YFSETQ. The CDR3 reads CASSLKTGGEQFF. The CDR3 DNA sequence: TGCGCCAGCAGCCTCAAAACAGGGGGCGAGCAGTTCTTC.

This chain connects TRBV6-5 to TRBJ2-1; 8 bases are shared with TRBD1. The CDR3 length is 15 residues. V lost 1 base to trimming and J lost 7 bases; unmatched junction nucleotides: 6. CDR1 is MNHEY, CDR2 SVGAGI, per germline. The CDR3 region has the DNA TGTGCCAGCAGTTACTTCGGACAGGGAGAAAATGAGCAGTTCTTC. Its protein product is CASSYFGQGENEQFF.